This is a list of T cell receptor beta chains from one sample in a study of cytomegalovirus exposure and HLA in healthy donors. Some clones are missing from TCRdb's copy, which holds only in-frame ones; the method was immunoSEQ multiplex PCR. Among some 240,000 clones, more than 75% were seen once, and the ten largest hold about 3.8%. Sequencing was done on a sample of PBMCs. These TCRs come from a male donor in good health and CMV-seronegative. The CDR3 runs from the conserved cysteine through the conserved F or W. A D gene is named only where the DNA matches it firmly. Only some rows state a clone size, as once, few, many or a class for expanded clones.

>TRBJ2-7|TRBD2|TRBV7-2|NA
CASSLRASGSYEQYF
TGTGCCAGCAGCTTACGGGCTAGCGGGAGCTACGAGCAGTACTTC
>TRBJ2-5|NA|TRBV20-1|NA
CSAGREETQYF
TGCAGTGCTGGGCGGGAAGAGACCCAGTACTTC
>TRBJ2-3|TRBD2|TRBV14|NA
CASSQRGGLTDTQYF
TGTGCCAGCAGCCAACGGGGGGGACTTACAGATACGCAGTATTTT
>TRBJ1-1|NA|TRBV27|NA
CASSFIGRGDTEAFF
TGTGCCAGCAGTTTCATAGGGCGGGGGGACACTGAAGCTTTCTTT
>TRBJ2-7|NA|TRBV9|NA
CASSVGGGTDYEQYF
TGTGCCAGCAGCGTAGGGGGCGGGACAGACTACGAGCAGTACTTC
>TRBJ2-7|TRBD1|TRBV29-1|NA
CSGGGQGYEQYF
TGCAGCGGGGGGGGACAGGGCTACGAGCAGTACTTC
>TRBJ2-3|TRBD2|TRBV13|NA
CASSLGAGLAGRNTQYF
TGTGCCAGCAGCTTAGGGGCGGGACTAGCGGGAAGGAATACGCAGTATTTT
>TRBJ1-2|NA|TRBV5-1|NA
CASSQGVVSGYTF
TGCGCCAGCAGCCAAGGGGTTGTGAGTGGCTACACCTTC
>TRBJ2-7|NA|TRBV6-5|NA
CASSLACSYEQYF
TGTGCCAGCAGCCTAGCCTGCTCCTACGAGCAGTACTTC
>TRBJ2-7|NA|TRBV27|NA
CASSWGLQGDEQYF
TGTGCCAGCAGTTGGGGGCTACAAGGGGACGAGCAGTACTTC
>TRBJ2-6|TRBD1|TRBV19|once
CASSGTDSGANVLTF
TGTGCCAGTAGCGGGACAGACTCTGGGGCCAACGTCCTGACTTTC
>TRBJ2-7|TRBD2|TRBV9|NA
CASSPSAGEAYEQYF
TGTGCCAGCAGCCCCTCCGCGGGAGAGGCTTACGAGCAGTACTTC
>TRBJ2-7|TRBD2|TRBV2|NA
CASSVTGGSYEQYF
TGTGCCAGCAGCGTTACGGGAGGGTCCTACGAGCAGTACTTC
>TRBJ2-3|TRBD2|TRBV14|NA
CASSHRDYTDTQYF
TGTGCCAGCAGCCACCGGGACTACACAGATACGCAGTATTTT
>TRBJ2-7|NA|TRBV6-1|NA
CASSSGLGDEQYF
TGTGCCAGCAGTTCGGGACTTGGGGACGAGCAGTACTTC
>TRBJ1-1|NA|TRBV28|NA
CASRSDIFTEAFF
TGTGCCAGCCGATCCGACATCTTTACTGAAGCTTTCTTT
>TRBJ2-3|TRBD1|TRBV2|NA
CASTRQGTSTDTQYF
TGTGCCAGCACGAGACAGGGTACTAGCACAGATACGCAGTATTTT
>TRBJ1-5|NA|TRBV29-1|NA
CSVRFGGATSNQPQHF
TGCAGCGTTAGGTTTGGGGGGGCAACGAGCAATCAGCCCCAGCATTTT
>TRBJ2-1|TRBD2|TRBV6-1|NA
CASSSGTSGTGQFF
TGTGCCAGCAGCTCCGGGACTAGCGGGACGGGGCAGTTCTTC
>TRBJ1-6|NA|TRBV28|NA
CASSFQGHHRAPLHF
TGTGCCAGCAGTTTCCAGGGGCACCATCGGGCACCCCTCCACTTT
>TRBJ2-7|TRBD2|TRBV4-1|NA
CASSSSSGRGASYEQYF
TGCGCCAGCTCTTCTTCCAGCGGGAGGGGGGCTTCCTACGAGCAGTACTTC
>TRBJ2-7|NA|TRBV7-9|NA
CASSSLTPAYEQYF
TGTGCCAGCAGCTCGTTGACTCCAGCCTACGAGCAGTACTTC
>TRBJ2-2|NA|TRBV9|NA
CASSGSGTGELFF
TGTGCCAGCAGCGGCAGTGGTACCGGGGAGCTGTTTTTT
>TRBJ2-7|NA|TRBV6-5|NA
CASSYAYGSSYEQYF
TGTGCCAGCAGTTATGCTTACGGGAGCTCCTACGAGCAGTACTTC
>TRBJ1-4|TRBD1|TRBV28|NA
CASRLTGANEKLFF
TGTGCCAGCAGGTTGACAGGGGCTAATGAAAAACTGTTTTTT
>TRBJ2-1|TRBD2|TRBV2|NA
CASSEPSGRFNEQFF
TGTGCCAGCAGTGAACCTAGCGGGAGATTCAATGAGCAGTTCTTC
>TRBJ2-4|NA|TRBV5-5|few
CASSLFTGPKNIQYF
TGTGCCAGCAGCTTGTTTACAGGGCCCAAAAACATTCAGTACTTC
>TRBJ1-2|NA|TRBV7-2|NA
CASSSPTAAYGYTF
TGTGCCAGCAGCTCGCCGACTGCCGCCTATGGCTACACCTTC
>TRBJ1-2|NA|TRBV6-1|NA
CASSEEPGAYYGYTF
TGTGCCAGCAGTGAAGAACCTGGGGCTTACTATGGCTACACCTTC
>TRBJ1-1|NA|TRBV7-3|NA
CASSPDGGGTEAFF
TGTGCCAGCAGCCCCGACGGGGGGGGTACTGAAGCTTTCTTT
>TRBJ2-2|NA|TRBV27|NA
CASSLRVTGELFF
TGTGCCAGCTCCCTGCGTGTCACCGGGGAGCTGTTTTTT
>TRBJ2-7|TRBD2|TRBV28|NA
CASSPSGGSSYEQYF
TGTGCCAGCAGTCCTTCGGGAGGGAGCTCCTACGAGCAGTACTTC
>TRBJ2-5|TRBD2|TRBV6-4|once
CASSVSSGFTETQYF
TGTGCCAGCAGTGTGTCTAGCGGATTTACAGAGACCCAGTACTTC
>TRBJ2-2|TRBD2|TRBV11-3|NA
CASSDGLAANTGELFF
TGTGCCAGCAGCGACGGACTAGCGGCGAACACCGGGGAGCTGTTTTTT
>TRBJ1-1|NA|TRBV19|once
CASSISGDPVGEAFF
TGTGCCAGTAGTATAAGCGGGGATCCGGTGGGTGAAGCTTTCTTT
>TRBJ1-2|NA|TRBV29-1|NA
CSVAEPTGFLNGYTF
TGCAGCGTTGCAGAACCGACAGGATTTCTGAATGGCTACACCTTC
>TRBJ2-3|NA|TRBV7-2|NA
CASSSDLTGTDTQYF
TGTGCCAGCAGCTCGGACTTAACTGGCACAGATACGCAGTATTTT
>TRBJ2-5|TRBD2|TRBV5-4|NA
CASSSQTSGRPREYF
TGTGCCAGCAGCTCGCAGACTAGCGGGAGACCCCGGGAGTACTTC
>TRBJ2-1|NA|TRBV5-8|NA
CASSLNEQFF
TGTGCCAGCAGCCTAAATGAGCAGTTCTTC
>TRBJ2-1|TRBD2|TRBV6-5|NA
CASSYGLAAAQFF
TGTGCCAGCAGTTACGGACTAGCGGCGGCGCAGTTCTTC
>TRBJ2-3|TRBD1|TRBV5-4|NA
CASSPRDRGRHTQYF
TGTGCCAGCAGCCCCCGGGACAGGGGACGTCATACGCAGTATTTT
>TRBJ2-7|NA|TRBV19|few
CASSISWDMGTYEQYF
TGTGCCAGTAGTATAAGTTGGGACATGGGTACCTACGAGCAGTACTTC
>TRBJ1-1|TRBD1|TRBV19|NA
CASSITGVTEAFF
TGTGCCAGTAGTATAACAGGGGTCACTGAAGCTTTCTTT
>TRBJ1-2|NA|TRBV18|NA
CASSYGLNYGYTF
TGTGCCAGCTCGTACGGACTGAACTATGGCTACACCTTC
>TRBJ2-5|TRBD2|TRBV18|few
CASSPLAMASGRKGIEETQYF
TGTGCCAGCTCACCACTGGCCATGGCTAGCGGGAGGAAGGGCATAGAAGAGACCCAGTACTTC
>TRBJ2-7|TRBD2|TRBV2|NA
CAGRSGSKNEQYF
TGTGCCGGCCGTAGCGGGAGTAAGAACGAGCAGTACTTC
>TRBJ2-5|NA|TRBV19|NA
CASNPSGGQETQYF
TGTGCCAGTAATCCCTCGGGCGGGCAAGAGACCCAGTACTTC
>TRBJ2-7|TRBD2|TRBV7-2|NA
CASTNGGVSSYEQYF
TGTGCCAGCACCAATGGGGGGGTTAGCTCCTACGAGCAGTACTTC
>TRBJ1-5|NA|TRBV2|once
CASSQSGNQPQHF
TGTGCCAGCAGCCAATCCGGGAATCAGCCCCAGCATTTT
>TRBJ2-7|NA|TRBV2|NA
CASSEYGSSARDYEQYF
TGTGCCAGCAGTGAATACGGCTCGTCAGCGCGGGACTACGAGCAGTACTTC
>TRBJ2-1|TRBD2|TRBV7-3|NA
CASSLGLAGVHEQFF
TGTGCCAGCAGCTTGGGCCTAGCGGGAGTTCATGAGCAGTTCTTC
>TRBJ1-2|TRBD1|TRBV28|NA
CASTPDRAGYGYTF
TGTGCCAGCACACCGGACAGGGCTGGTTATGGCTACACCTTC
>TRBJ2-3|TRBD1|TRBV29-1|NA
CSAGQGASDTQYF
TGCAGCGCCGGACAGGGGGCATCGGATACGCAGTATTTT
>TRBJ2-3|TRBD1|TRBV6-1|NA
CASKDRAGTDTQYF
TGTGCCAGCAAAGACAGGGCTGGAACAGATACGCAGTATTTT
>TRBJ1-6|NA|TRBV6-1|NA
CASSEAPGSPLHF
TGTGCCAGCAGTGAAGCGCCCGGTTCACCCCTCCACTTT
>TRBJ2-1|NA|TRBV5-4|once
CASSLPSGYYNEQFF
TGTGCCAGCAGCTTGCCCAGCGGTTACTACAATGAGCAGTTCTTC
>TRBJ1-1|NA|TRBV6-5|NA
CASQENTEAFF
TGTGCCAGCCAGGAGAACACTGAAGCTTTCTTT
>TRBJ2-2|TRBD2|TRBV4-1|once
CASSPRTSGIGTGELFF
TGCGCCAGCAGCCCCCGGACTAGCGGGATCGGCACCGGGGAGCTGTTTTTT
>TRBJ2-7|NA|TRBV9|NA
CASSPNRAATVYEQYF
TGTGCCAGCAGCCCGAACAGGGCCGCTACTGTCTACGAGCAGTACTTC
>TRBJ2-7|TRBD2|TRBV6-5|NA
CASSRTSGGYEQYF
TGTGCCAGCAGCCGCACTAGCGGGGGGTACGAGCAGTACTTC